These T cell receptor beta chains were read from a single sample in a study of T cell responses to AZD1222 COVID-19 vaccine. TCRdb's copy holds only in-frame clones and misses some; the assay was immunoSEQ multiplex PCR. This table holds about 120,000 clones, around 84% found once. This specimen consisted of peripheral blood, obtained 28 days after the second AZD1222 dose. The receptors were gathered from an adult who received the AZD1222 COVID-19 vaccine. Each CDR3 is given with its conserved first and last residue. A D gene is named only where the DNA matches it firmly. Clone sizes are given selectively: once, few, many, or a class where the clone is expanded.

J gene,clone size,D gene,V gene,CDR3 protein,CDR3 DNA
TRBJ2-7,-,-,TRBV25-1,CATARTDSYEQYF,TGTGCCACCGCCAGGACGGACTCCTACGAGCAGTACTTC
TRBJ1-1,-,-,TRBV29-1,CSVEEDNSNTEAFF,TGCAGCGTTGAGGAAGATAATTCAAACACTGAAGCTTTCTTT
TRBJ1-1,-,-,TRBV19,CASKHGANTEAFF,TGTGCCAGTAAGCACGGGGCGAACACTGAAGCTTTCTTT
TRBJ2-2,-,-,TRBV7-6,CASSLDLGGQTGELFF,TGTGCCAGCAGCTTAGACCTAGGGGGGCAGACCGGGGAGCTGTTTTTT
TRBJ1-1,-,-,TRBV20-1,CSARREEAFF,TGCAGTGCTAGGAGGGAGGAAGCTTTCTTT
TRBJ1-2,-,-,TRBV6-5,CASSYSEGIEYGYTF,TGTGCCAGCAGTTACTCGGAGGGCATAGAATATGGCTACACCTTC
TRBJ2-3,once,TRBD1,TRBV11-2,CASSVNLGQFLTDTQYF,TGTGCCAGCAGCGTGAATTTGGGACAGTTCCTCACAGATACGCAGTATTTT
TRBJ1-5,-,TRBD1,TRBV28,CASSLTRDRGLYSNQPQHF,TGTGCCAGCAGTCTTACCCGGGACAGGGGACTGTATAGCAATCAGCCCCAGCATTTT
TRBJ1-5,-,-,TRBV11-2,CASSLARQPNQPQHF,TGTGCCAGCAGCTTAGCCCGACAGCCCAATCAGCCCCAGCATTTT
TRBJ1-1,-,-,TRBV18,CASSPLGDTEAFF,TGTGCCAGCTCACCGCTGGGGGACACTGAAGCTTTCTTT
TRBJ1-1,-,TRBD1,TRBV5-1,CASRDSQNTEAFF,TGCGCCAGCCGGGACAGCCAGAACACTGAAGCTTTCTTT
TRBJ1-5,-,-,TRBV6-2/TRBV6-3,CASSYRRQDVGSNQPQHF,TGTGCCAGCAGTTACCGGCGGCAAGATGTGGGTAGCAATCAGCCCCAGCATTTT
TRBJ2-3,-,TRBD2,TRBV27,CASSFQGGRSTDTQYF,TGTGCCAGCAGCTTTCAAGGCGGGAGAAGCACAGATACGCAGTATTTT
TRBJ2-7,-,-,TRBV28,CASSSPRTTSYEQYF,TGTGCCAGCAGTTCACCACGTACAACGTCCTACGAGCAGTACTTC
TRBJ1-5,-,-,TRBV19,CASSEFGRTMSNQPQHF,TGTGCCAGTAGTGAATTTGGCCGGACGATGAGCAATCAGCCCCAGCATTTT
TRBJ1-1,once,-,TRBV30,CAWSIEIEAFF,TGTGCCTGGAGTATCGAGATTGAAGCTTTCTTT
TRBJ2-2,-,TRBD2,TRBV19,CASRTSETLLGTGELFF,TGTGCCAGTAGGACTAGCGAAACCTTGTTAGGCACCGGGGAGCTGTTTTTT
TRBJ1-2,-,-,TRBV28,CASSFGQHYGYTF,TGTGCCAGCAGTTTTGGCCAACACTATGGCTACACCTTC
TRBJ1-2,few,-,TRBV5-1,CASSFNGGANYGYTF,TGCGCCAGCAGCTTCAATGGGGGGGCAAACTATGGCTACACCTTC
TRBJ1-1,-,TRBD1,TRBV6-5,CASSYGSGGTEAFF,TGTGCCAGCAGTTACGGGTCAGGGGGAACTGAAGCTTTCTTT
TRBJ1-2,-,TRBD1,TRBV7-2,CASSLDYQGAGGYTF,TGTGCCAGCAGCTTAGATTACCAGGGGGCGGGTGGCTACACCTTC
TRBJ2-1,-,TRBD2,TRBV12-3/TRBV12-4,CASSSSGGIEQFF,TGTGCCAGCAGTTCTAGCGGGGGGATTGAGCAGTTCTTC
TRBJ1-4,-,TRBD1,TRBV7-2,CASSSDRINEKLFF,TGTGCCAGCAGCTCGGACAGGATAAATGAAAAACTGTTTTTT
TRBJ2-7,-,TRBD2,TRBV7-9,CASTNTWGGGEQYF,TGTGCCAGCACCAACACCTGGGGGGGTGGCGAGCAGTACTTC
TRBJ1-2,-,-,TRBV11-2,CASSLGTGSRIYYGYTF,TGTGCCAGCAGCTTAGGTACAGGGTCAAGGATATACTATGGCTACACCTTC
TRBJ1-2,-,TRBD1,TRBV5-1,CASSSSPGTGPYGYTF,TGCGCCAGCAGCTCGTCTCCTGGGACAGGACCTTATGGCTACACCTTC
TRBJ2-2,-,TRBD2,TRBV13,CASKAGGLMAGELFF,TGTGCCAGCAAAGCGGGGGGGCTCATGGCCGGGGAGCTGTTTTTT
TRBJ1-3,once,-,TRBV6-2/TRBV6-3,CASSPFEVGLGNTIYF,TGTGCCAGCAGCCCTTTCGAGGTAGGGCTTGGAAACACCATATATTTT
TRBJ2-5,-,-,TRBV27,CASSLSYPSFGETQYF,TGTGCCAGCAGTTTATCGTACCCGAGCTTTGGGGAGACCCAGTACTTC
TRBJ2-1,-,TRBD2,TRBV4-1,CASSQGEWPTSGRVDNEQFF,TGCGCCAGCAGCCAGGGGGAGTGGCCTACTAGCGGGAGAGTGGACAATGAGCAGTTCTTC
TRBJ2-1,-,TRBD2,TRBV19,CASSMDREGYNEQFF,TGTGCCAGTAGTATGGATAGGGAGGGCTACAATGAGCAGTTCTTC
TRBJ2-1,once,-,TRBV12-3/TRBV12-4,CASSLKVETMQFF,TGTGCCAGCAGTTTAAAAGTTGAGACTATGCAGTTCTTC
TRBJ1-1,-,-,TRBV5-6,CASSLVDRDTEAFF,TGTGCCAGCAGCTTGGTGGACAGAGACACTGAAGCTTTCTTT
TRBJ1-2,-,-,TRBV2,CASSEGGYGYTF,TGTGCCAGCAGTGAAGGAGGGTATGGCTACACCTTC
TRBJ1-2,-,TRBD1,TRBV5-8,CASSLGQGHLYGYTF,TGTGCCAGCAGCTTGGGACAGGGGCACCTCTATGGCTACACCTTC
TRBJ1-6,-,-,TRBV6-5,CASSYGTPYNSPLHF,TGTGCCAGCAGTTACGGTACACCGTATAATTCACCCCTCCACTTT
TRBJ2-2,-,TRBD2,TRBV20-1,CSARAAGLAGVGTGELFF,TGCAGTGCTCGTGCAGCCGGACTAGCGGGGGTCGGAACCGGGGAGCTGTTTTTT
TRBJ2-7,-,TRBD1,TRBV5-1,CASSLEGQGVEQYF,TGCGCCAGCAGCTTGGAGGGACAGGGTGTCGAGCAGTACTTC
TRBJ2-2,-,-,TRBV19,CASSMAGDTGELFF,TGTGCCAGTAGTATGGCAGGGGACACCGGGGAGCTGTTTTTT
TRBJ2-1,-,TRBD1,TRBV9,CASSSGQEYNEQFF,TGTGCCAGCAGCTCCGGACAGGAGTACAATGAGCAGTTCTTC
TRBJ2-1,-,TRBD2,TRBV19,CASSIGSGAHYNEQFF,TGTGCCAGTAGTATAGGAAGCGGGGCACACTACAATGAGCAGTTCTTC
TRBJ2-5,-,-,TRBV29-1,CSVETGQETQYF,TGCAGCGTTGAAACAGGTCAAGAGACCCAGTACTTC
TRBJ1-5,-,-,TRBV7-2,CASSLVPINQPQHF,TGTGCCAGCAGCTTAGTCCCCATCAATCAGCCCCAGCATTTT
TRBJ1-1,once,-,TRBV5-1,CASRARFSNTEAFF,TGCGCCAGCAGGGCGAGATTCTCGAACACTGAAGCTTTCTTT
TRBJ1-2,once,-,TRBV7-9,CASSLRGRNDGYTF,TGTGCCAGCAGCTTACGGGGCCGAAACGATGGCTACACCTTC
TRBJ2-7,-,-,TRBV7-9,CASSLGAGSYEQYF,TGTGCCAGCAGCTTAGGCGCAGGGAGCTACGAGCAGTACTTC
TRBJ2-7,-,-,TRBV7-9,CASSPRDRRHEQYF,TGTGCCAGCAGCCCAAGGGACCGCAGACACGAGCAGTACTTC
TRBJ2-7,-,-,TRBV24-1,CATSGEGTEQYF,TGTGCCACCAGTGGCGAGGGGACCGAGCAGTACTTC
TRBJ1-2,-,TRBD1,TRBV4-3,CASSQGRDRALYGYTF,TGCGCCAGCAGCCAGGGCCGGGACAGGGCTCTCTATGGCTACACCTTC
TRBJ2-1,-,-,TRBV3-1/TRBV3-2,CASSHSYNEQFF,TGTGCCAGCAGCCACTCCTACAATGAGCAGTTCTTC
TRBJ1-1,-,-,TRBV10-3,CAISEQGSDTEAFF,TGTGCCATCAGTGAGCAGGGATCGGACACTGAAGCTTTCTTT
TRBJ1-2,-,-,TRBV2,CASVDRGGYTF,TGTGCCAGCGTGGACAGAGGTGGCTACACCTTC
TRBJ2-2,-,TRBD2,TRBV6-5,CASTSGGNTGELFF,TGTGCCAGCACGTCGGGAGGGAACACCGGGGAGCTGTTTTTT
TRBJ2-5,-,-,TRBV2,CASSIRERVETQYF,TGTGCCAGCAGTATAAGGGAACGGGTGGAGACCCAGTACTTC